This T cell receptor beta chain was identified during a study of identifying expanded T cells in peripheral blood. Healthy donors had no documented immune events, such as infections, while sampled. Profiling relied on immunoSEQ multiplex PCR, and the TCRdb table lists in-frame clones only, not all of them. The profile covers 100,000 to 150,000 clones, with around four fifths appearing a single time and less than 4% taken by the ten largest. V lost 5 bases to trimming and J lost 8 bases; unmatched junction nucleotides: 5. From germline, CDR1 is SEHNR and CDR2 FQNEAQ (reference sequence). The length of the CDR3 is 14 residues.

What was sequenced was blood. This sequence joins TRBV7-9 and TRBJ1-4; 10 bases line up with TRBD1. This clonotype was obtained from a person between 18 and 75 years old in good health. The CDR3 reads CASSRTGGEEKLFF. Written as DNA, the CDR3 is TGTGCCAGCAGCCGGACAGGGGGAGAGGAAAAACTGTTTTTT.